This TCR beta chain derives from a study of vaccination and CD4 T cells after COVID-19. In the study overall: Post-diagnosis, post-COVID samples were collected after a median around 100 days, ranging 35 to 161.

Sequence data for DNA of cultured CD4+ T cells were generated by the Oncomine TCR Beta short-read assay. TCRdb passed the PCR reads through MiXCR, listing each CDR3 protein once. Altogether about 2,700 distinct CDR3 sequences are present, around 23% being singletons, with the ten largest covering 20% to 30%. General observations from the study: The median SARS-CoV-2-reactive clonotype number increased from about 20 to 38, without statistical significance.

This clonotype was observed a few times. The target antigen is unknown. Indicated treatment: approximately nine-day PBMC culture with coronavirus spike peptide pools or control peptides (ViraFEST assay). ViraFEST used peptide pools to expand antigen-specific T cells before TCR sequencing. Positive PCR tests were logged from March through December 2020, ahead of US Alpha, Beta and Delta variants. This clonotype was obtained from a human donor who had recovered from COVID-19. Sequencing was carried out using CD4+ T cells from blood, cultured in vitro.

The CDR3 DNA is TGCAGTGCTAGTAGGTGGGAGAGCTCCTACAATGAGCAGTTCTTC. Translated: CSASRWESSYNEQFF. V and J are TRBV20-1 and TRBJ2-1; a possible D gene is TRBD2 (5 bases). The germline V and J ends were trimmed by 3 bases and 0 bases, with 12 bases remaining between them. CDR1 DFQATT and CDR2 SNEGSKA come from the germline V gene (reference sequence). The CDR3 spans 15 residues.